This T cell receptor beta chain appears in the sequencing data of a study of graft-versus-host responses after intestinal transplantation. On the study more broadly: Transplants given to recipients were multivisceral, liver-intestinal, or isolated intestinal. Among the recipients, all got anti-thymocyte globulin induction and then tacrolimus and steroids for approximately 3 years. Broader study findings: Clonal ratios of graft-versus-host to host-versus-graft in allografts were high for patients exhibiting graft-donor T cell macrochimerism. Recipient marrow held GvH clones, some first seen in ileum or blood.

This table comes from immunoSEQ multiplex PCR, and its TCRdb copy is limited to in-frame clones, with some not included. The sample yields roughly 120,000 clones, approximately 90% seen once. Trimming shortened V by 5 bases and J by 3 bases, and 14 bases separated the two germline ends. Germline V gives CDR1 LGHNA, CDR2 YSLEER. This CDR3 region has 14 residues. Turning to this clone: Antigen unknown.

This chain connects TRBV4-3 to TRBJ2-7; D might be TRBD2 (6 bases). This specimen consisted of unstimulated CD4+ T cells sorted from spleen or lymph node cells, obtained before intestinal transplant. This TCR derives from a human donor who received an intestinal transplant. CDR3 loop: CASSAQLARYEQYF. The CDR3 DNA sequence: TGCGCCAGCAGCGCCCAGCTAGCGCGCTACGAGCAGTACTTC.